These 5 T cell receptor beta chains originate from one sample sequenced in a study of T-cell memory formation after mild COVID-19. TCRdb reprocessed the 5' RACE reads with MiXCR, giving one entry per CDR3 protein. The sample lists 70,000 to 100,000 distinct CDR3 sequences; about 16% were seen once. Specimen: PBMCs or a T cell subset sorted from them (not recorded which). These receptors came from a man aged 18 to 30 who had mild COVID-19 (a few samples of this study predate the infection). Cell type and time point are not known.

The chain has TRBV6-5 and TRBJ1-1; D ambiguous. Trimming cost V 8 bases and J 6 bases, with 7 bases left between them. This CDR3 spans 10 amino acids. Germline V lookup: CDR1 MNHEY, CDR2 SVGAGI. CDR3 nucleotides: TGTGCCAGCGCCGGGTCTGAAGCTTTCTTT. Its protein is CASAGSEAFF.

This clonotype was recorded a few times. The gene calls are TRBV6-2 or TRBV6-3 and TRBJ1-1; TRBD1 might be the D (5 bases). The germline V gene has CDR1 MNHEY and CDR2 SVGEGT. Trimming took 2 bases from V and 1 from J, leaving 8 bases between them. CDR3 size: 14 residues. CDR3 residues: CASSYLGENTEAFF. CDR3 nucleotides: TGTGCCAGCAGTTACCTAGGGGAGAACACTGAAGCTTTCTTT.

This clonotype came up a few times. The V call is TRBV11-3, the J call TRBJ2-2; no clear D. The CDR3 consists of 18 residues. Germline-derived CDR1 and CDR2 are SGHNT and YENEEA. Trimming stripped 0 bases from V and 2 bases from J, with 16 bases between. Here the CDR3 DNA reads TGTGCCAGCAGCTTAGATTTACCGGGTTTGAGTAACACCGGGGAGCTGTTTTTT. Translation gives CASSLDLPGLSNTGELFF. Based on the CDR3 plus reference TRBV11-3 and TRBJ2-2, the full variable domain is EAGVVQSPRYKIIEKKQPVAFWCNPISGHNTLYWYLQNLGQGPELLIRYENEEAVDDSQLPKDRFSAERLKGVDSTLKIQPAELGDSAVYLCASSLDLPGLSNTGELFFGEGSRLTVL.

The chain couples TRBV24-1 to TRBJ2-5; 7 bases align to TRBD2. Per germline, CDR1 KGHDR and CDR2 SFDVKD. The CDR3 loop spans 14 amino acids. J lost 4 bases, V lost 3 bases, and 4 bases had no gene match. The CDR3 DNA reads TGTGCCACCAGTGATGCGGGGGAGATAGAGACCCAGTACTTC. Amino acid sequence: CATSDAGEIETQYF.

This clonotype was counted a few times. The chain has TRBV28 and TRBJ1-1, with TRBD1 identical over 9 bases. Germline V gene data show CDR1 as MDHEN and CDR2 as SYDVKM. V was clipped by 5 bases and J by 3 bases; unmatched bases: 7. The CDR3 covers 15 residues. CDR3 residues: CASSDRGSGDTEAFF. The CDR3 DNA reads TGTGCCAGCAGTGACAGGGGGTCGGGGGACACTGAAGCTTTCTTT.